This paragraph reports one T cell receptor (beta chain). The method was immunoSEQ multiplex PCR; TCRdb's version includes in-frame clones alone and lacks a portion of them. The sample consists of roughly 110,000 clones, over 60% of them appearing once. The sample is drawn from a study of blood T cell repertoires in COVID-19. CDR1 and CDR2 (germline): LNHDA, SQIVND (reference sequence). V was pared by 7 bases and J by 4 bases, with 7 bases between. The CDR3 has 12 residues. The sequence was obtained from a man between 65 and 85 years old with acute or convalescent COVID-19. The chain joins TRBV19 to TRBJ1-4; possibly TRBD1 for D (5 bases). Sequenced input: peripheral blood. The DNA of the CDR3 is TGTGCCAGTACTAGGGGTAATGAAAAACTGTTTTTT. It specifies CASTRGNEKLFF.